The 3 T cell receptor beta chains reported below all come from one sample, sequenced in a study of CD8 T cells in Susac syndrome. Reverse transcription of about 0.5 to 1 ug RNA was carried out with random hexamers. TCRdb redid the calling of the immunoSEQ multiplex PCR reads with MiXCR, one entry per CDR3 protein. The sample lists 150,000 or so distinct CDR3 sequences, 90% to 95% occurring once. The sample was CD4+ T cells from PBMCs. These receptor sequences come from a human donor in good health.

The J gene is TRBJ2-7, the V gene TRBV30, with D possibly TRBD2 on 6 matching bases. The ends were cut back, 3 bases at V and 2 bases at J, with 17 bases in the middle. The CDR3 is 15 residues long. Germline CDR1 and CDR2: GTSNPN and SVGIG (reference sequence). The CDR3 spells CAWRVGGANPYEQYF. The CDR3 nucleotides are TGTGCCTGGAGGGTAGGAGGGGCGAACCCCTACGAGCAGTACTTC.

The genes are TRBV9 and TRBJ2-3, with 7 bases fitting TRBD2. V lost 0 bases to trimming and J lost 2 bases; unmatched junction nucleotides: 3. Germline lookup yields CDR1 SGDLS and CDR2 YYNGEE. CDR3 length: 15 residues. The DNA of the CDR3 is TGTGCCAGCAGCGTAGGCCTAGCGGACACAGATACGCAGTATTTT. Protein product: CASSVGLADTDTQYF. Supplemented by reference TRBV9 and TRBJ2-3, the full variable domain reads DSGVTQTPKHLITATGQRVTLRCSPRSGDLSVYWYQQSLDQGLQFLIQYYNGEERAKGNILERFSAQQFPDLHSELNLSSLELGDSALYFCASSVGLADTDTQYFGPGTRLTVL.

The CDR3, as DNA: TGCGCCAGCAGCCCGGACAGGGGGAACACCGGGGAGCTGTTTTTT. Translation gives CASSPDRGNTGELFF. The chain joins TRBV5-1 to TRBJ2-2; 9 bases agree with TRBD1. J lost 1 base, V lost 4 bases, and 2 bases had no gene match. The germline CDR1 and CDR2 sequences are SGHRS and YFSETQ. CDR3 size: 15 residues.